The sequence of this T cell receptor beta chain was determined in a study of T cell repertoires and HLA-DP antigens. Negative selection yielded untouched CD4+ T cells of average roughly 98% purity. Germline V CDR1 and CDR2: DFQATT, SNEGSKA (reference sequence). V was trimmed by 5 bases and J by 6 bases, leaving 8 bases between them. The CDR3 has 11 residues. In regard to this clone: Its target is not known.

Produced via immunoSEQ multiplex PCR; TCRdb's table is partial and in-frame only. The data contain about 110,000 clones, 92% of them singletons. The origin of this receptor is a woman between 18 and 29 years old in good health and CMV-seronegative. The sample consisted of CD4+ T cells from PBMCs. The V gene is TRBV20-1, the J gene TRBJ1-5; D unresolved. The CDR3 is CSAGLAQPQHF. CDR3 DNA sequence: TGCAGTGCTGGGTTGGCTCAGCCCCAGCATTTT.